These T cell receptor beta chains were read from a single sample in a study of blood T cells in healthy people across ages. TCRdb redid the calling of the 5' RACE reads with MiXCR, one entry per CDR3 protein. Here the sample spans 1.5 million or so distinct CDR3 sequences, 35% to 45% being singletons. The specimen sequenced was blood. These TCRs come from a woman aged 18-30 years in good health. Both conserved end residues are part of each CDR3. For some rows the clone size is stated as once, few or many, or as a class when expanded; others skip it.

V: TRBV25-1; J: TRBJ2-7; size: -; CDR3: CASSHGYSYEQYF
V: TRBV9; J: TRBJ2-1; size: -; CDR3: CASSVLSGTYNEQFF
V: TRBV6-1; J: TRBJ2-1; size: few; CDR3: CASSEFITGPNEQFF
V: TRBV19; J: TRBJ1-1; size: once; CDR3: CASSISVVTEAFF
V: TRBV6-5; J: -; size: once; CDR3: CASSYGRGDRSADEQYF
V: TRBV7-9; J: TRBJ2-3; size: -; CDR3: CASSSVRLSTDTQYF
V: TRBV24-1; J: TRBJ1-2; size: -; CDR3: CATSGRHTNYGYTF
V: TRBV20-1; J: TRBJ2-5; size: few; CDR3: CSAAPRETQYF
V: TRBV7-2; J: TRBJ2-3; size: many; CDR3: CASSLTRRGADTQYF
V: TRBV2; J: TRBJ2-3; size: -; CDR3: CASSARLAGGPKDTQYF
V: TRBV27; J: TRBJ2-7; size: few; CDR3: CASSLSVTGWNEQYF
V: TRBV7-2; J: TRBJ1-4; size: -; CDR3: CASSSISGGEKLFF
V: TRBV20-1; J: TRBJ2-7; size: few; CDR3: CSARATDDYEQYF
V: TRBV3-1; J: TRBJ2-5; size: -; CDR3: CASSLFEAGQETQYF
V: TRBV2; J: TRBJ2-4; size: -; CDR3: CASSDTLKNIQYF
V: TRBV3-1; J: TRBJ2-6; size: -; CDR3: CTSSQGHSGANVLTF
V: TRBV29-1; J: TRBJ2-7; size: few; CDR3: CSVAPRAGTYEQYF
V: TRBV3-1; J: TRBJ1-1; size: few; CDR3: CASSQVSRPGTEAFF
V: TRBV3-1; J: TRBJ1-2; size: few; CDR3: CASSQDWAGRGYTF
V: TRBV6-2/TRBV6-3; J: TRBJ2-2; size: -; CDR3: CASKESTGELFF
V: TRBV30; J: TRBJ2-3; size: -; CDR3: CACRGLTGVDTQYF
V: TRBV30; J: TRBJ2-2; size: -; CDR3: CAWSVQNTGELFF
V: TRBV4-3; J: TRBJ2-1; size: few; CDR3: CASSDGPGANEQFF
V: TRBV20-1; J: TRBJ1-1; size: -; CDR3: CSADKDLNTEAFF
V: TRBV14; J: TRBJ2-7; size: few; CDR3: CASSQAAYYEQYF
V: TRBV20-1; J: TRBJ2-7; size: few; CDR3: CSASLGGSSYEQYF
V: TRBV6-5; J: TRBJ1-2; size: -; CDR3: CASSYGRDQSYGYTF
V: TRBV6-5; J: TRBJ2-3; size: many; CDR3: CASSYLRGTDTQYF
V: TRBV15; J: TRBJ2-7; size: -; CDR3: CATSRAEHSYEQYF
V: TRBV20-1; J: TRBJ2-3; size: -; CDR3: CSARDGRGSTDTQYF
V: TRBV7-2; J: TRBJ2-7; size: -; CDR3: CASSASIRDGLVYF
V: TRBV12-3/TRBV12-4; J: TRBJ2-5; size: once; CDR3: CASSGIAGPHNEQYF
V: TRBV30; J: TRBJ1-2; size: many; CDR3: CAWRQRSGHFMANTF
V: TRBV19; J: TRBJ1-1; size: -; CDR3: CASRFGVNTEAFF
V: TRBV7-2; J: TRBJ2-2; size: few; CDR3: CASSLVPNPAGELFF
V: TRBV12-3/TRBV12-4; J: TRBJ2-3; size: many; CDR3: CASSLGGGGDTQYF
V: TRBV27; J: TRBJ2-7; size: -; CDR3: CAEGLAGVSAYEQYF
V: TRBV19; J: TRBJ2-3; size: -; CDR3: CASRASITRTDTQYF
V: TRBV10-3; J: TRBJ2-3; size: few; CDR3: CAIRIGGGLGTDTQYF
V: TRBV7-2; J: -; size: -; CDR3: CASSLITGSYNEQYF
V: TRBV6-5; J: TRBJ2-1; size: -; CDR3: CASRPASRGWNEQFF
V: TRBV12-3/TRBV12-4; J: TRBJ1-1; size: few; CDR3: CASSFLVRIGTHHTEAFF
V: TRBV6-1; J: TRBJ1-1; size: few; CDR3: CASHLSPGTVYRITEAFF
V: TRBV6-5; J: TRBJ2-1; size: -; CDR3: CASSYSAISGLSSSYNEQFF
V: TRBV20-1; J: TRBJ2-1; size: few; CDR3: CRASQREDRNEQFF
V: TRBV4-3; J: TRBJ1-1; size: few; CDR3: CASSQVRGGTEAFF
V: TRBV18; J: TRBJ1-1; size: -; CDR3: CASSPRTVVITEAFF
V: TRBV5-1; J: TRBJ2-1; size: once; CDR3: CASSDPPSNEQFF
V: TRBV3-1; J: TRBJ2-1; size: -; CDR3: CASSLGRGEREFF
V: TRBV6-5; J: TRBJ2-7; size: -; CDR3: CASGNLYEQYF
V: TRBV7-9; J: TRBJ2-1; size: few; CDR3: CACHRLGPISYNEQFF
V: TRBV20-1; J: TRBJ2-1; size: few; CDR3: CSARPLSGRARGGNEQFF